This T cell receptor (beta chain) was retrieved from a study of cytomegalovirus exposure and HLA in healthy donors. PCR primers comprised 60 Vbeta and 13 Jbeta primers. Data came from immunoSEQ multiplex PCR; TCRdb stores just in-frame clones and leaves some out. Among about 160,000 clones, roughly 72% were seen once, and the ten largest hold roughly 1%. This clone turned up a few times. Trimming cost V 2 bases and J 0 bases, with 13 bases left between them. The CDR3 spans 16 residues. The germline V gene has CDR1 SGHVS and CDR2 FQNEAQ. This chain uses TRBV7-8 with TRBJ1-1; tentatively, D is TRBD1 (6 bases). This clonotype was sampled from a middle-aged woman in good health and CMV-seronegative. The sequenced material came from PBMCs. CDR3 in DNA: TGTGCCAGCAGCTTAAGAACAGGGATTATGAACACTGAAGCTTTCTTT. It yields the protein CASSLRTGIMNTEAFF.